This T cell receptor beta chain was recovered during a study of cytomegalovirus exposure and HLA in healthy donors. Study conclusions and caveats: Later analysis indicated greater clonal expansion among HLA-associated TCR beta chains than among equally common other chains. Productive rates of about 87% or about 30% were seen for most TCR beta V segments in an earlier analysis.

PCR employed 60 Vbeta and 13 Jbeta primers. The repertoire was sequenced with immunoSEQ multiplex PCR; TCRdb's copy has only in-frame clones and lacks some. The sample comprises over 150,000 clones, 70% to 90% of which are singletons, and 7% rests with the top ten. A remark on this clone: Its specificity is not known.

V shed 5 bases and J 7 bases; nucleotides not matched to a gene: 9. Germline CDR1 and CDR2: SEHNR and FQNEAQ (reference sequence). CDR3 length: 15 residues. This chain uses TRBV7-9 with TRBJ2-5, with 11 positions matching TRBD2. This receptor was identified in a young woman in good health and CMV-seropositive. Sequencing was carried out using PBMCs. The CDR3 region has the DNA TGTGCCAGCAGCAATAGCGGGGGGGCCGTGGGGACCCAGTACTTC. It is translated as CASSNSGGAVGTQYF.